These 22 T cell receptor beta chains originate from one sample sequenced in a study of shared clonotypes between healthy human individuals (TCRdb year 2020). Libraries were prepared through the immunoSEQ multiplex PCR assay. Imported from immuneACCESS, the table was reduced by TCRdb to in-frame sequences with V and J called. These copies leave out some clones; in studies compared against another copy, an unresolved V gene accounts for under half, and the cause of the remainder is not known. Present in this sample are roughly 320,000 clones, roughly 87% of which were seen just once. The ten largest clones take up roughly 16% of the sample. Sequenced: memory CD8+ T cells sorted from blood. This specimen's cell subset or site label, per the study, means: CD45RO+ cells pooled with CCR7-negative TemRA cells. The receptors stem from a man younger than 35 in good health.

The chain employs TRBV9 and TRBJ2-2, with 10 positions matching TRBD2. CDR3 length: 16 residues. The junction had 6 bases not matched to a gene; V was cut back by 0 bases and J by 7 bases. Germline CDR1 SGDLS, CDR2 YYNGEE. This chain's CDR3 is CASSVDLAGEDGELFF. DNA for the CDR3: TGTGCCAGCAGCGTAGACCTAGCGGGGGAGGACGGGGAGCTGTTTTTT. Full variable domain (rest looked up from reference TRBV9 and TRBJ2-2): DSGVTQTPKHLITATGQRVTLRCSPRSGDLSVYWYQQSLDQGLQFLIQYYNGEERAKGNILERFSAQQFPDLHSELNLSSLELGDSALYFCASSVDLAGEDGELFFGEGSRLTVL.

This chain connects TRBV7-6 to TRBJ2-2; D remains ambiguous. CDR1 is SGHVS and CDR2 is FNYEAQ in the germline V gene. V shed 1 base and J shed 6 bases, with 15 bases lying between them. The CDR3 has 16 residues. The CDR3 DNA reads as TGTGCCAGCAGCTTAGGGACGACCGAACGGGCCGGGGAGCTGTTTTTT. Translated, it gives CASSLGTTERAGELFF.

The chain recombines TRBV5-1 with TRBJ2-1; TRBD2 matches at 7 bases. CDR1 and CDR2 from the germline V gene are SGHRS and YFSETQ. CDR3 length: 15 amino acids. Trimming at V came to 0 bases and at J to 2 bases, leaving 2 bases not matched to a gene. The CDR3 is CASSLASGTYNEQFF. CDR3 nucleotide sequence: TGCGCCAGCAGCTTGGCTAGCGGCACCTACAATGAGCAGTTCTTC.

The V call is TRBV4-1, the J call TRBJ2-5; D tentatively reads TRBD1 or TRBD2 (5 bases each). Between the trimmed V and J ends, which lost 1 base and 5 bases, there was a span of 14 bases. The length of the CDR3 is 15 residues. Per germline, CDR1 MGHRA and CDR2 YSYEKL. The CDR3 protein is CASSQAPRGGETQYF. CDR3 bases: TGCGCCAGCAGCCAAGCTCCTAGGGGCGGGGAGACCCAGTACTTC.

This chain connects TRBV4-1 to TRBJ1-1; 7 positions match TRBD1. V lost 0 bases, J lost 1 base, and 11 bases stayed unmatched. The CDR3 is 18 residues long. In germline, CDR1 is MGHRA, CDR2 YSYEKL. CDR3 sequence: CASSQDPRQGSPNTEAFF. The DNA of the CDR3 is TGCGCCAGCAGCCAAGATCCCCGACAGGGATCTCCGAACACTGAAGCTTTCTTT.

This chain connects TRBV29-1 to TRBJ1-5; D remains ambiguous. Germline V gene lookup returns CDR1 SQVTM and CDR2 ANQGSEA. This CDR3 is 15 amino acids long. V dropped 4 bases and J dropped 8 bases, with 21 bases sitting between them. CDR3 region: CSVGKGPLAIKPQHF. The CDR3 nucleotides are TGCAGCGTTGGAAAGGGTCCCCTAGCGATCAAGCCCCAGCATTTT.

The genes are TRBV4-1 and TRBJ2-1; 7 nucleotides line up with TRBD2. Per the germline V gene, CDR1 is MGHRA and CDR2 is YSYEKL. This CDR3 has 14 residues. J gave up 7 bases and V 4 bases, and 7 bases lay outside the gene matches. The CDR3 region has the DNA TGCGCCAGCAGCCCAAAAGGCGGGAGAAATGAGCAGTTCTTC. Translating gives CASSPKGGRNEQFF.

CDR3: CASGWLAAEYEQYF. The CDR3 DNA follows: TGTGCCAGCGGGTGGCTGGCAGCAGAGTACGAGCAGTACTTC. V usage is TRBV21-1 and J usage is TRBJ2-7. TRBV21-1 is a pseudogene segment. This CDR3 comprises 14 residues.

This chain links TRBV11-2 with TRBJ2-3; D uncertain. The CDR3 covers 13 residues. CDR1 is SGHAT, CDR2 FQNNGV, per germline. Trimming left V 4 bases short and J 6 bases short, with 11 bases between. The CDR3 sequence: CASSSGVGDTQYF. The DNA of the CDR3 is TGTGCCAGCAGCTCCGGTGTTGGCGATACGCAGTATTTT.

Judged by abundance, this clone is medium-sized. CDR3 sequence: CASSDGQGPAQGYTF. The CDR3 DNA follows: TGTGCCAGCAGTGATGGACAGGGTCCAGCTCAGGGCTACACCTTC. The chain uses TRBV6-1 and TRBJ1-2, with 8 bases aligning to TRBD1. Germline lookup yields CDR1 MNHNS and CDR2 SASEGT. With 3 bases clipped from V and 8 bases from J, the junction kept 11 bases outside the gene matches. The CDR3 is 15 amino acids.

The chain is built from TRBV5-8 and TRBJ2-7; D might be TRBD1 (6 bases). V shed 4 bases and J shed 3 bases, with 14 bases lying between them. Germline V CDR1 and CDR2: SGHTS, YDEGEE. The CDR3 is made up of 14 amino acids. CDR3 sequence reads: CASSPNWGLYEQYF. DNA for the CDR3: TGTGCCAGCAGCCCTAACTGGGGGCTCTACGAGCAGTACTTC. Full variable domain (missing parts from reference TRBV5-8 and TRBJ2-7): EAGVTQSPTHLIKTRGQQATLRCSPISGHTSVYWYQQALGLGLQFLLWYDEGEERNRGNFPPRFSGRQFPNYSSELNVNALELEDSALYLCASSPNWGLYEQYFGPGTRLTVT.

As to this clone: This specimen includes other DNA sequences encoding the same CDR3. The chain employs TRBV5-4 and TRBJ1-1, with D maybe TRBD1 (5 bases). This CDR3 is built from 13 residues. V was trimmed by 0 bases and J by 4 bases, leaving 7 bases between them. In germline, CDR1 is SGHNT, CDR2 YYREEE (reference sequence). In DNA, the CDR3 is TGTGCCAGCAGCTTGGGCGGGGGCACTGAAGCTTTCTTT. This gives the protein CASSLGGGTEAFF.

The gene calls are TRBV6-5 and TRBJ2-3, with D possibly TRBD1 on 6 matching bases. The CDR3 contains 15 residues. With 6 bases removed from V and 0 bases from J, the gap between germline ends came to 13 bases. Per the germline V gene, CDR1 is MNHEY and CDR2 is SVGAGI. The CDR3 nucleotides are TGTGCCAGCAGGTTACAGGGTTTGAGCACAGATACGCAGTATTTT. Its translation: CASRLQGLSTDTQYF.

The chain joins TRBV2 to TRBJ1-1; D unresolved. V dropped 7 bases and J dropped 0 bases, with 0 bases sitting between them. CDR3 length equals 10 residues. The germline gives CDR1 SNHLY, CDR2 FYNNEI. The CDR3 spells CASMNTEAFF. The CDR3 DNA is TGTGCCAGCATGAACACTGAAGCTTTCTTT.

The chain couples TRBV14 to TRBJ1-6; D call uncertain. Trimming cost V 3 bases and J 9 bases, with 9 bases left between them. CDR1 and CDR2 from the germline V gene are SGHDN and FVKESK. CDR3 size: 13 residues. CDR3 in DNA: TGTGCCAGCAGCCAGGACTCCGCTTCACCCCTCCACTTT. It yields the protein CASSQDSASPLHF. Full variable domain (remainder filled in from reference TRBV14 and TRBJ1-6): EAGVTQFPSHSVIEKGQTVTLRCDPISGHDNLYWYRRVMGKEIKFLLHFVKESKQDESGMPNNRFLAERTGGTYSTLKVQPAELEDSGVYFCASSQDSASPLHFGNGTRLTVT.

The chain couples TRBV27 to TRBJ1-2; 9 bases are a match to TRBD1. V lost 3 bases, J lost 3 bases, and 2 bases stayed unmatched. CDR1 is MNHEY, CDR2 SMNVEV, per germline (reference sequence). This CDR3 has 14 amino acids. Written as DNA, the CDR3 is TGTGCCAGCAGTTTGGGACAGGGTTACTATGGCTACACCTTC. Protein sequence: CASSLGQGYYGYTF.

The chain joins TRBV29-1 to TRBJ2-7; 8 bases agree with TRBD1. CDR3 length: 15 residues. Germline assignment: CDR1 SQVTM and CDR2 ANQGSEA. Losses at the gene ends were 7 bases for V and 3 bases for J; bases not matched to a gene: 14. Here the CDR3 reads CSALGGQALGYEQYF. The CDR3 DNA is TGCAGCGCCTTAGGGGGACAGGCCCTCGGCTACGAGCAGTACTTC.

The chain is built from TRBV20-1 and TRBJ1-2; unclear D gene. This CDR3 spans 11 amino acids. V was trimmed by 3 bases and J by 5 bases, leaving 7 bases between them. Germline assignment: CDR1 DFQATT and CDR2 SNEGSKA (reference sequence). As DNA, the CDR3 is TGCAGTGCTAGTACGGGGTATGGCTACACCTTC. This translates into CSASTGYGYTF.

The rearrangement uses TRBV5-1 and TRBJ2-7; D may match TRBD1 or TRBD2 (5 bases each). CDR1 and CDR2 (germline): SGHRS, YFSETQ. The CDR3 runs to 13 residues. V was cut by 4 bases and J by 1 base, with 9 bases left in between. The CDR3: CASSPGASYEQYF. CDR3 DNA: TGCGCCAGCAGCCCCGGGGCTTCCTACGAGCAGTACTTC.

DNA of the CDR3: TGTGCCAGCAGCTTAGGGGACAGGAGCTACGAGCAGTACTTC. Its translation is CASSLGDRSYEQYF. The chain links TRBV5-6 to TRBJ2-7; 8 bases match TRBD1. Germline lookup yields CDR1 SGHDT and CDR2 YYEEEE. The CDR3 covers 14 residues. Trimming cost V 2 bases and J 3 bases; bases outside gene matches: 4.

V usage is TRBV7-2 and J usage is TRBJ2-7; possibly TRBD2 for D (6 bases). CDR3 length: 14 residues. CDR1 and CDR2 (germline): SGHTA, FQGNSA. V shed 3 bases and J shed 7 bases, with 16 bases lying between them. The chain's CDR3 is CASSFGGPSVEQYF. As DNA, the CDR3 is TGTGCCAGCAGCTTCGGAGGGCCCTCGGTAGAGCAGTACTTC. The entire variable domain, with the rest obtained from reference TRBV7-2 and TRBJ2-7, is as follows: GAGVSQSPSNKVTEKGKDVELRCDPISGHTALYWYRQSLGQGLEFLIYFQGNSAPDKSGLPSDRFSAERTGGSVSTLTIQRTQQEDSAVYLCASSFGGPSVEQYFGPGTRLTVT.

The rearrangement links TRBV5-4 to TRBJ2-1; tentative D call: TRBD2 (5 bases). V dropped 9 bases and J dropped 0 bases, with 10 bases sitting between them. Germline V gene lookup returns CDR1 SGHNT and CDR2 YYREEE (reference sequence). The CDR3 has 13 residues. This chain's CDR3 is CATRADSYNEQFF. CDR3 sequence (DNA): TGTGCCACCCGAGCGGACTCCTACAATGAGCAGTTCTTC.